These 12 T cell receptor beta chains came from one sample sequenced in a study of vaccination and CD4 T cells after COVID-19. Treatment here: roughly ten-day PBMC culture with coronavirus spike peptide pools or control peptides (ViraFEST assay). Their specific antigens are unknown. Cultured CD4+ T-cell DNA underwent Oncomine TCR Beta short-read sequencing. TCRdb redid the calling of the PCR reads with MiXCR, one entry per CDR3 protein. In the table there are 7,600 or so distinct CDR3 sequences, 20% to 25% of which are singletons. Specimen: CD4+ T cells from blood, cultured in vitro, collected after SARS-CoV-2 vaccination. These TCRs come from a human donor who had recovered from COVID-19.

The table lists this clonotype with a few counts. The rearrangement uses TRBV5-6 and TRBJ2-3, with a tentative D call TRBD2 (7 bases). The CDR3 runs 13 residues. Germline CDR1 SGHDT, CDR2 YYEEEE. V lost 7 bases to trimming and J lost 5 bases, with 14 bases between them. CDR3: CASLGGGVDTQYF. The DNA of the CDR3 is TGTGCCAGCCTGGGAGGGGGAGTAGATACGCAGTATTTT. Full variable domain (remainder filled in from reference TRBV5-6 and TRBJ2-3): DAGVTQSPTHLIKTRGQQVTLRCSPKSGHDTVSWYQQALGQGPQFIFQYYEEEERQRGNFPDRFSGHQFPNYSSELNVNALLLGDSALYLCASLGGGVDTQYFGPGTRLTVL.

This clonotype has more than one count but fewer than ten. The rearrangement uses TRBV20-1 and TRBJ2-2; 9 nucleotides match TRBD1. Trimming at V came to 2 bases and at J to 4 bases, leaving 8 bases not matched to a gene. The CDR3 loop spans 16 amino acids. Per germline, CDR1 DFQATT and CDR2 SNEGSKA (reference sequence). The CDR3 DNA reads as TGCAGTGCTAGACCTCGGGACAGGGTAATCACCGGGGAGCTGTTTTTT. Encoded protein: CSARPRDRVITGELFF.

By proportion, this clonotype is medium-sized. This CDR3 reads CASSLRSTTDTQYF. CDR3 nucleotide sequence: TGTGCCAGCAGCTTACGGTCCACCACAGATACGCAGTATTTT. V gene TRBV7-9 combines with J gene TRBJ2-3; D ambiguous. Germline assignment: CDR1 SEHNR and CDR2 FQNEAQ (reference sequence). Trimming took 2 bases from V and 2 from J, leaving 8 bases between them. This CDR3 region has 14 residues.

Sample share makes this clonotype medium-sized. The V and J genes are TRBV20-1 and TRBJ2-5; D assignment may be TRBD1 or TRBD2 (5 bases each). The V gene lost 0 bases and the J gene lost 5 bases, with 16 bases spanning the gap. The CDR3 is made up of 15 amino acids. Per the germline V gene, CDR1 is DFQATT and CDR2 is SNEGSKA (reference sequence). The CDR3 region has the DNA TGCAGTGCTAGAGATCTGAGGGGAAACGGGGAGACCCAGTACTTC. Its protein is CSARDLRGNGETQYF.

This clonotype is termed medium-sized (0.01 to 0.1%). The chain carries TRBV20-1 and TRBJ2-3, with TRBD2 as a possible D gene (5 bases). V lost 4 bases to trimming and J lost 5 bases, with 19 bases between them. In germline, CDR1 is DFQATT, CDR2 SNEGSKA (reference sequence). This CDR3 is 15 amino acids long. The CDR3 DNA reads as TGCAGTGCTACAGATAATCTAGCTCGGGGAGATACGCAGTATTTT. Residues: CSATDNLARGDTQYF.

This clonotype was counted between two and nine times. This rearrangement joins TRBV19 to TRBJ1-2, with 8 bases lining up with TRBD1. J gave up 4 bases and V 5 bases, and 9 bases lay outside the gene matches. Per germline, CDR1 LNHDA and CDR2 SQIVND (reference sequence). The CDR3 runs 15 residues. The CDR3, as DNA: TGTGCCAGTAGTCCCCTCCGGACAGGGACCTATGGCTACACCTTC. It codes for CASSPLRTGTYGYTF.

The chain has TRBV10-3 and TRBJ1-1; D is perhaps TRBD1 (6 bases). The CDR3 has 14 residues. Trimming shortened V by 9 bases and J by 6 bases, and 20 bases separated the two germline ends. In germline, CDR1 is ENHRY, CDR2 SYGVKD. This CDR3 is CAIQEGDGGAEAFF. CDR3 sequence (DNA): TGTGCCATTCAGGAGGGGGACGGTGGAGCTGAAGCTTTCTTT.

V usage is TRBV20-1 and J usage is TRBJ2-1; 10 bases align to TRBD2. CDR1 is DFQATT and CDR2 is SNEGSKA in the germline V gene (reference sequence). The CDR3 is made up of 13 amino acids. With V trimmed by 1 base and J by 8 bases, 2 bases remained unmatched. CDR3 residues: CSARVAGGHEQFF. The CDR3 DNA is TGCAGTGCTAGAGTAGCGGGAGGTCATGAGCAGTTCTTC.

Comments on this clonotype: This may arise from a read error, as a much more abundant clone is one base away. For the CDR3, the DNA is TGTGCCAGCAGTAGCCACGGGACAGGGAGAGGCCACGAGCAGTACTTC. As protein: CASSSHGTGRGHEQYF. This sequence joins TRBV6-1 and TRBJ2-7, with 9 bases fitting TRBD1. The CDR3 runs to 16 residues. J was trimmed by 5 bases and V by 5 bases; bases with no gene match: 13. The V gene's germline CDR1 is MNHNS and CDR2 SASEGT.

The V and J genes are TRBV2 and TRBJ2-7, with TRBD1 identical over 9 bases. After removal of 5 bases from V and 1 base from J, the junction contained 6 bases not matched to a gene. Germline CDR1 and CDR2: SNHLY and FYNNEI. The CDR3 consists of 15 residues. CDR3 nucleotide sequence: TGTGCCAGCAGTAAGGACAGGGGACGTTCCTACGAGCAGTACTTC. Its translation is CASSKDRGRSYEQYF.

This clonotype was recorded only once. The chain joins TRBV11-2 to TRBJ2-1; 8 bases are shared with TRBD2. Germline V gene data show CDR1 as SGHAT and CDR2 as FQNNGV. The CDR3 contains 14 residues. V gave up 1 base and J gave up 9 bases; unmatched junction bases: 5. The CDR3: CASSLGTGTSEQFF. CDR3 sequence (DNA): TGTGCCAGCAGCTTAGGGACCGGGACTAGTGAGCAGTTCTTC.

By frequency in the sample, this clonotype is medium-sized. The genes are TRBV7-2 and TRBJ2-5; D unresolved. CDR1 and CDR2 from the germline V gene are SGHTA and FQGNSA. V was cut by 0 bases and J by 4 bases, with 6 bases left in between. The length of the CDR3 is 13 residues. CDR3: CASSLAGRETQYF. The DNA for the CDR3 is TGTGCCAGCAGCTTAGCGGGAAGAGAGACCCAGTACTTC.